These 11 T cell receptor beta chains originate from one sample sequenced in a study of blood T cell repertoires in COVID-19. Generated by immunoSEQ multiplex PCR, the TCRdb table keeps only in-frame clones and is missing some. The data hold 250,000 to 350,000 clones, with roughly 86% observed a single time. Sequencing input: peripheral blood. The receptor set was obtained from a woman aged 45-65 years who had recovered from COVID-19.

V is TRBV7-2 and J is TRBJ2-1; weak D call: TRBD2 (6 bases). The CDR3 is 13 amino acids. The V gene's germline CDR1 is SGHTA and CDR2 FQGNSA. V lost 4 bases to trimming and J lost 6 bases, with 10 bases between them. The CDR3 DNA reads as TGTGCCAGCAGCTGGGGGACTGTCAATGAGCAGTTCTTC. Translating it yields CASSWGTVNEQFF.

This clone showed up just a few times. The chain's CDR3 is CASSPAGTGVNGYTF. The CDR3 region has the DNA TGTGCCAGCAGCCCGGCCGGGACAGGGGTCAATGGCTACACCTTC. The genes are TRBV3-1 (or the pseudogene TRBV3-2) and TRBJ1-2, with 10 bases that match TRBD1. The V gene's germline CDR1 is LGHDT and CDR2 YNNKEL (reference sequence). This CDR3 is 15 amino acids long. Unmatched junction bases numbered 8, after V lost 4 bases and J lost 6 bases.

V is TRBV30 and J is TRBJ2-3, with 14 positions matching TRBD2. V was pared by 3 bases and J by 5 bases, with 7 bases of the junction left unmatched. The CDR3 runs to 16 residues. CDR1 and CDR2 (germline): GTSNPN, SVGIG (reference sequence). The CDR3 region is CAWRGLAGASIDTQYF. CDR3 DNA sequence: TGTGCCTGGAGGGGACTAGCGGGAGCCTCCATAGATACGCAGTATTTT.

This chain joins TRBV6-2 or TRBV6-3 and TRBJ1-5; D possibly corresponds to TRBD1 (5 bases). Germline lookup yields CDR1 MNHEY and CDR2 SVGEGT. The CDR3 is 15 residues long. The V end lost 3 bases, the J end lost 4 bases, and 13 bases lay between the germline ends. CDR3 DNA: TGTGCCAGCAGTTATCCCAGGGATATAAATCAGCCCCAGCATTTT. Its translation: CASSYPRDINQPQHF.

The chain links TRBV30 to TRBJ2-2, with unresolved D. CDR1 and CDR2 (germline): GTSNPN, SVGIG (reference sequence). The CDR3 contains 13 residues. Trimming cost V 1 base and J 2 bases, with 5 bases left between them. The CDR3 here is CAWSAFNTGELFF. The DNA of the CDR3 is TGTGCCTGGAGTGCTTTCAACACCGGGGAGCTGTTTTTT.

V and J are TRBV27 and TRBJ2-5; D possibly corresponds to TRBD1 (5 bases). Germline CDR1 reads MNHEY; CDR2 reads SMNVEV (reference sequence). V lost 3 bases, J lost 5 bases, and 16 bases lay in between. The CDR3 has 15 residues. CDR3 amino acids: CASSFLGRVGETQYF. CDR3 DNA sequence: TGTGCCAGCAGTTTTTTAGGCAGGGTTGGCGAGACCCAGTACTTC.

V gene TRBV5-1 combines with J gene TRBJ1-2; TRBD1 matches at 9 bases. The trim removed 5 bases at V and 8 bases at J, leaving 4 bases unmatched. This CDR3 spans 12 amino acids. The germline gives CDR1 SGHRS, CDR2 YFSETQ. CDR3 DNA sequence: TGCGCCAGCAGTTGGACAGGGGAAGGCTACACCTTC. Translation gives CASSWTGEGYTF.

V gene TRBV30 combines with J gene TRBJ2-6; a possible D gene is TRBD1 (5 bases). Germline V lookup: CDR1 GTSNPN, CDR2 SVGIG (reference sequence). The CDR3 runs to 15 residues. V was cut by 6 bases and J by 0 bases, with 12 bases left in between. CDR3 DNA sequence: TGTGCCTGCATTCGACAGAGCTCTGGGGCCAACGTCCTGACTTTC. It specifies CACIRQSSGANVLTF.

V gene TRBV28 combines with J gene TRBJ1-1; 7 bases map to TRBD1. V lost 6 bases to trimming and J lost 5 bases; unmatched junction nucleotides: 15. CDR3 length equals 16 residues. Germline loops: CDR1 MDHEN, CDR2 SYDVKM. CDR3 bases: TGTGCCAGCAGCGCAGCCATAGGGGGCGCCGGTACTGAAGCTTTCTTT. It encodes CASSAAIGGAGTEAFF.

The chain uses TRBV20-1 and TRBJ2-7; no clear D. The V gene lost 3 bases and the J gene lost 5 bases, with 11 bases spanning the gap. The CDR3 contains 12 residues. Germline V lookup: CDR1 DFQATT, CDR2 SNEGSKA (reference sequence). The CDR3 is CSASGLQNEQYF. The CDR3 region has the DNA TGCAGTGCTAGTGGTCTCCAGAACGAGCAGTACTTC.

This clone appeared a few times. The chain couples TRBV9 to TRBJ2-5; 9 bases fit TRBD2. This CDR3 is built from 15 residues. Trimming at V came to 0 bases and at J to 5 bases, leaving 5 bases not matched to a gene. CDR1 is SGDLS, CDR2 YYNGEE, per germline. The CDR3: CASSVVAGVGETQYF. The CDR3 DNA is TGTGCCAGCAGCGTAGTAGCGGGAGTGGGGGAGACCCAGTACTTC.